Following are 27 T cell receptor beta chains from one sample sequenced in a study of blood T cell repertoires in COVID-19. Profiling relied on immunoSEQ multiplex PCR, and the TCRdb table lists in-frame clones only, not all of them. The sample contains 35,000 to 50,000 clones, almost 90% of which appear only once. The sample comprised peripheral blood. The receptor set was obtained from a man aged 45-60 years with active COVID-19.

The chain employs TRBV29-1 and TRBJ1-5, with TRBD1 matching 8 bases. The junction had 10 bases not matched to a gene; V was cut back by 6 bases and J by 3 bases. Germline assignment: CDR1 SQVTM and CDR2 ANQGSEA. The CDR3 has 15 residues. The CDR3, as DNA: TGCAGCGTCAGCCCCGGGACAGGCTCCAATCAGCCCCAGCATTTT. This gives the protein CSVSPGTGSNQPQHF.

This rearrangement joins TRBV6-5 to TRBJ1-2; no firm D call. Germline values: CDR1 MNHEY, CDR2 SVGAGI. This CDR3 has 14 residues. V was trimmed by 4 bases and J by 5 bases, leaving 14 bases between them. DNA of the CDR3: TGTGCCAGCAGTTCACTCACGGCGGGTTATGGCTACACCTTC. Amino acid sequence: CASSSLTAGYGYTF.

This chain uses TRBV10-3 with TRBJ2-7; D uncertain. V was cut by 5 bases and J by 7 bases, with 15 bases left in between. Germline values: CDR1 ENHRY, CDR2 SYGVKD. The CDR3 spans 13 residues. The CDR3 bases are TGTGCCATCAGTAATTCCCCGGTGGTGGAGCAGTACTTC. It is translated as CAISNSPVVEQYF.

This clone has more than one count but fewer than ten. J is TRBJ1-2 and V is TRBV3-1 (or the pseudogene TRBV3-2); weak D call: TRBD1 (5 bases). The CDR3 consists of 13 residues. Germline V gives CDR1 LGHDT, CDR2 YNNKEL (reference sequence). Trimming shortened V by 7 bases and J by 5 bases, and 14 bases separated the two germline ends. The CDR3 DNA reads TGTGCCAGCACCTTAAAGGGGTTTTATGGCTACACCTTC. It specifies CASTLKGFYGYTF.

The genes are TRBV5-4 and TRBJ2-2; TRBD1 is a possible D gene (7 bases). V was pared by 4 bases and J by 1 base, with 14 bases between. Germline CDR1 SGHNT, CDR2 YYREEE (reference sequence). CDR3 size: 16 residues. In nucleotides, the CDR3 is TGTGCCAGCAGCCCGGAGGGACAGCAGAACACCGGGGAGCTGTTTTTT. It is translated as CASSPEGQQNTGELFF.

This clone was seen a single time. The V call is TRBV5-8, the J call TRBJ2-2, with TRBD1 identical over 8 bases. The V gene end was trimmed by 0 bases and the J gene end by 5 bases; junction bases not matched to a gene: 9. This CDR3 has 17 residues. Germline loops: CDR1 SGHTS, CDR2 YDEGEE. The CDR3 DNA reads TGTGCCAGCAGCTTGGCACGAACAGGGGGAGATACCGGGGAGCTGTTTTTT. The encoded protein is CASSLARTGGDTGELFF.

This clone showed up just a few times. The V call is TRBV10-3, the J call TRBJ2-7, with 11 bases aligning to TRBD1. The V gene end was trimmed by 4 bases and the J gene end by 5 bases; junction bases not matched to a gene: 13. The CDR3 extends over 17 amino acids. CDR1 and CDR2 (germline): ENHRY, SYGVKD. The chain's CDR3 is CAISGTGTGGSANEQYF. For the CDR3, the DNA is TGTGCCATCAGTGGGACCGGGACAGGGGGAAGCGCCAACGAGCAGTACTTC.

J is TRBJ2-7 and V is TRBV18; a possible D gene is TRBD2 (5 bases). Germline CDR1 is KGHSH and CDR2 is LQKENI. This CDR3 is built from 15 residues. With 1 base removed from V and 0 bases from J, the gap between germline ends came to 10 bases. The CDR3 coding sequence is TGTGCCAGCTCACCACAAAGGGAGAGCTCCTACGAGCAGTACTTC. This codes for CASSPQRESSYEQYF. Full variable domain (outside the CDR3, taken from reference TRBV18 and TRBJ2-7): NAGVMQNPRHLVRRRGQEARLRCSPMKGHSHVYWYRQLPEEGLKFMVYLQKENIIDESGMPKERFSAEFPKEGPSILRIQQVVRGDSAAYFCASSPQRESSYEQYFGPGTRLTVT.

This chain joins TRBV14 and TRBJ1-6, with TRBD1 as a possible D gene (5 bases). The germline V and J ends were trimmed by 0 bases and 2 bases, with 11 bases remaining between them. The germline V gene encodes CDR1 SGHDN and CDR2 FVKESK. CDR3 size: 17 residues. The CDR3: CASSQEGRGAYNSPLHF. Written as DNA, the CDR3 is TGTGCCAGCAGCCAAGAAGGTCGGGGGGCCTATAATTCACCCCTCCACTTT.

The count of this clone is one. The CDR3 DNA reads TGTGCCAGCAGTCTACGGACAGGGAGGCGGAACACCATATATTTT. Amino acids: CASSLRTGRRNTIYF. The V gene is TRBV6-5, the J gene TRBJ1-3; 8 bases are shared with TRBD1. This CDR3 comprises 15 residues. The V and J ends lost 5 bases and 7 bases, in that order; junction bases with no gene match: 10. The V gene's germline CDR1 is MNHEY and CDR2 SVGAGI.

This rearrangement joins TRBV6-5 to TRBJ1-6, with 9 positions matching TRBD1. Trimming cost V 4 bases and J 6 bases; bases outside gene matches: 4. CDR3 length equals 15 residues. Germline V CDR1 and CDR2: MNHEY, SVGAGI. The CDR3, as DNA: TGTGCCAGCAGTTCGGGACAGGGAACTAATTCACCCCTCCACTTT. As protein: CASSSGQGTNSPLHF.

This CDR3 is CATSRVRGVAADTQYF. CDR3 DNA sequence: TGTGCCACCAGCAGAGTGCGCGGGGTAGCTGCAGATACGCAGTATTTT. V usage is TRBV15 and J usage is TRBJ2-3, with a tentative D call TRBD2 (6 bases). From germline, CDR1 is LNHNV and CDR2 YYDKDF (reference sequence). The CDR3 runs 16 residues. The V and J ends lost 1 base and 4 bases respectively, with 15 bases between them.

The V and J genes are TRBV19 and TRBJ2-5; TRBD2 matches at 7 bases. Trimming took 5 bases from V and 2 from J; bases not matched to a gene: 8. The CDR3 consists of 15 residues. Germline CDR1 reads LNHDA; CDR2 reads SQIVND (reference sequence). In DNA, the CDR3 is TGTGCCAGTAGTGGGGGGGAGAGGGCTCAAGAGACCCAGTACTTC. Residues: CASSGGERAQETQYF. The full variable domain, in which reference TRBV19 and TRBJ2-5 provide the parts outside the CDR3, is DGGITQSPKYLFRKEGQNVTLSCEQNLNHDAMYWYRQDPGQGLRLIYYSQIVNDFQKGDIAEGYSVSREKKESFPLTVTSAQKNPTAFYLCASSGGERAQETQYFGPGTRLLVL.

The chain couples TRBV6-6 to TRBJ2-3, with no clear D. The CDR3 totals 14 residues. V was cut by 5 bases and J by 0 bases, with 9 bases left in between. The V gene's germline CDR1 is MNHNY and CDR2 SVGAGI (reference sequence). DNA of the CDR3: TGTGCCAGCAGTCGAACTCCTAGCACAGATACGCAGTATTTT. Amino acids: CASSRTPSTDTQYF.

The chain couples TRBV6-1 to TRBJ2-3, with 7 bases that match TRBD2. The CDR3 runs 15 residues. Germline V gene data show CDR1 as MNHNS and CDR2 as SASEGT. V shed 2 bases, J shed 7 bases, and the junction held 9 bases outside the gene matches. CDR3: CASSEHPGGPNTQYF. CDR3 DNA: TGTGCCAGCAGTGAACACCCGGGGGGACCTAATACGCAGTATTTT.

CDR3 in amino acids: CSVDNLDQETQYF. The CDR3 nucleotides read TGCAGCGTTGACAATCTAGACCAAGAGACCCAGTACTTC. This chain uses TRBV29-1 with TRBJ2-5; D is unresolved. CDR3 length equals 13 residues. V gave up 3 bases and J gave up 0 bases, with 8 bases separating them. Germline V gene lookup returns CDR1 SQVTM and CDR2 ANQGSEA. The complete variable domain, with remaining parts taken from reference TRBV29-1 and TRBJ2-5, reads SAVISQKPSRDICQRGTSLTIQCQVDSQVTMMFWYRQQPGQSLTLIATANQGSEATYESGFVIDKFPISRPNLTFSTLTVSNMSPEDSSIYLCSVDNLDQETQYFGPGTRLLVL.

The table lists this clone with a few counts. V and J are TRBV12-3 or TRBV12-4 and TRBJ2-3; 9 nucleotides match TRBD2. The CDR3 runs to 13 residues. Trimming removed 6 bases from V and 12 bases from J; junction bases left unmatched: 10. CDR3 coding DNA: TGTGCCAGCAGACGACCCGGGACTAGCCACCAGTATTTT. It translates to CASRRPGTSHQYF.

V is TRBV30 and J is TRBJ1-3, with TRBD1 matching 8 bases. This CDR3 is 14 amino acids long. V trimming: 7 bases; J trimming: 0 bases; junction bases outside the gene matches: 5. Germline V lookup: CDR1 GTSNPN, CDR2 SVGIG (reference sequence). CDR3 protein: CASGQGGSGNTIYF. In nucleotides, the CDR3 is TGTGCCTCAGGACAGGGAGGCTCTGGAAACACCATATATTTT.

The chain is built from TRBV9 and TRBJ2-1, with a tentative D call TRBD2 (6 bases). Trimming took 4 bases from V and 6 from J, leaving 17 bases between them. CDR1 and CDR2 (germline): SGDLS, YYNGEE. The CDR3 runs to 15 residues. This CDR3 is CASSHRDWEINEQFF. The CDR3 coding sequence is TGTGCCAGCAGCCACCGGGACTGGGAAATCAATGAGCAGTTCTTC.

The chain's CDR3 is CASSPPYPNTEAFF. CDR3 coding DNA: TGTGCCAGCAGCCCCCCTTATCCGAACACTGAAGCTTTCTTT. The chain is built from TRBV14 and TRBJ1-1; D is uncertain. V lost 4 bases and J lost 1, with 10 bases in between. Germline V lookup: CDR1 SGHDN, CDR2 FVKESK. The CDR3 extends over 14 amino acids.

The chain has TRBV5-5 and TRBJ2-7, with 9 bases lining up with TRBD1. Losses at the gene ends were 4 bases for V and 4 bases for J; bases not matched to a gene: 18. CDR3 length equals 18 residues. Germline CDR1 SGHKS, CDR2 YYEKEE (reference sequence). CDR3 nucleotide sequence: TGTGCCAGCAGCCTTACCACCACCACCGGGACAGGGACATACGAGCAGTACTTC. Translated, it gives CASSLTTTTGTGTYEQYF.

The chain joins TRBV3-1 (or the pseudogene TRBV3-2) to TRBJ1-3; D not certain. The CDR3 has 12 amino acids. From germline, CDR1 is LGHDT and CDR2 YNNKEL (reference sequence). Trimming cost V 8 bases and J 0 bases, with 5 bases left between them. The CDR3 protein is CASCLSGNTIYF. The CDR3 DNA is TGTGCCAGCTGTCTCTCTGGAAACACCATATATTTT.

DNA for the CDR3: TGTGCCAGCAGTTACGGGGACAGGGGGCGCGTAGGCTACACCTTC. It yields the protein CASSYGDRGRVGYTF. The V and J genes are TRBV6-6 and TRBJ1-2; 12 nucleotides line up with TRBD1. The J segment lost 8 bases and the V segment lost 2 bases, leaving 6 bases of the junction unmatched. Germline lookup yields CDR1 MNHNY and CDR2 SVGAGI (reference sequence). The CDR3 totals 15 residues.

The chain is built from TRBV27 and TRBJ1-6; 10 bases match TRBD1. V lost 6 bases to trimming and J lost 7 bases; unmatched junction nucleotides: 6. CDR3 size: 15 residues. Germline assignment: CDR1 MNHEY and CDR2 SMNVEV (reference sequence). CDR3 sequence reads: CASSLDRGKNSPLHF. The CDR3 DNA reads TGTGCCAGCAGCTTGGACAGGGGGAAGAATTCACCCCTCCACTTT.

The CDR3: CASSSDGIATYEQYF. In nucleotides, the CDR3 is TGTGCCAGCTCATCAGATGGTATAGCTACCTACGAGCAGTACTTC. This chain uses TRBV18 with TRBJ2-7; the D is unclear. CDR1 is KGHSH, CDR2 LQKENI, per germline. Trimming stripped 5 bases from V and 2 bases from J, with 16 bases between. The CDR3 loop spans 15 amino acids.

The V call is TRBV4-1, the J call TRBJ1-2; D not resolved. This CDR3 contains 15 residues. Germline V lookup: CDR1 MGHRA, CDR2 YSYEKL. Between the trimmed V and J ends, which lost 0 bases and 4 bases, there was a span of 12 bases. CDR3 nucleotide sequence: TGCGCCAGCAGCCAAGAGGCGGCCTCCGCCTATGGCTACACCTTC. Protein product: CASSQEAASAYGYTF.

V gene TRBV10-3 combines with J gene TRBJ2-3; D possibly corresponds to TRBD1 (6 bases). The V end lost 6 bases, the J end lost 5 bases, and 6 bases lay between the germline ends. Germline CDR1 and CDR2: ENHRY and SYGVKD. This CDR3 spans 11 amino acids. The CDR3 spells CAIRTGDTQYF. The CDR3, as DNA: TGTGCCATCAGGACAGGAGATACGCAGTATTTT.